This TCR beta chain was identified during a study of CD8 T cells in ankylosing spondylitis. Findings and caveats of the study: Reportedly, matched ankylosing spondylitis synovial fluid was significantly enriched for disease-linked clones. What seemed typical of ankylosing spondylitis blood was a TCR beta motif built from roughly 8 highly homologous variants.

Using quantitative 5'-RACE with molecular barcodes, the authors made TCR beta libraries. TCRdb reanalysed the 5' RACE reads using MiXCR and keeps one entry per CDR3 protein. The sample contains some 140,000 distinct CDR3 sequences, more than 15% of which appear only once. Turning to this clonotype: The antigen is not known.

The V and J ends lost 4 bases and 0 bases respectively, with 12 bases between them. This CDR3 spans 15 amino acids. V is TRBV12-3 or TRBV12-4 and J is TRBJ1-1, with unresolved D. Source material: blood, either unsorted or a sorted T cell fraction (not recorded which). The receptor comes from a male donor with ankylosing spondylitis. CDR3 in DNA: TGTGCCAGCAGTTCGACGGAGAGCATGAACACTGAAGCTTTCTTT. This encodes CASSSTESMNTEAFF.